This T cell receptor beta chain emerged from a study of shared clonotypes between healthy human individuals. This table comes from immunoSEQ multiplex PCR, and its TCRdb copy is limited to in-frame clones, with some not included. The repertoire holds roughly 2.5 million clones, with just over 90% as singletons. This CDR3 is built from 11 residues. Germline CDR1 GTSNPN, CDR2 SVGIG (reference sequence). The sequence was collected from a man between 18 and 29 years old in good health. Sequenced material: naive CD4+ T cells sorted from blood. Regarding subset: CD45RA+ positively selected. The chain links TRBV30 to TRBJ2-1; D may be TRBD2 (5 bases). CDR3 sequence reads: CARRSGNEQFF. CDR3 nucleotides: TGTGCTCGGCGAAGCGGCAATGAGCAGTTCTTC.